Listed here is a single TCR beta chain. Its antigen remains unidentified. This CDR3 comprises 13 residues. CDR1 LGHDT and CDR2 YNNKEL come from the germline V gene (reference sequence). The V end was cut by 2 bases, the J end by 2 bases, with 6 bases between. Using a J-beta primer mix together with a sample-barcoded 5' primer, a second PCR was run for about 7 to 12 cycles. MiXCR was run by TCRdb on the 5' RACE reads, yielding one entry per CDR3 protein. The sample lists about 800,000 distinct CDR3 sequences, about 45% occurring once. The authors isolated at least 6.5 million PBMCs per sample. This record belongs to a study of blood T cells in healthy people across ages. About the research overall: Per two T cells, template switching captured roughly one barcoded beta molecule.

Study results and limitations: Bulk PBMC profiling left naive and antigen-experienced comparisons inconclusive.

Sequenced: blood. The V and J genes are TRBV3-1 and TRBJ1-1; D uncertain. This sequence originates from an elderly man in good health. The CDR3, as DNA: TGTGCCAGCAGCCAAATGGGAAACACTGAAGCTTTCTTT. Protein sequence: CASSQMGNTEAFF. Variable domain in full (rest from reference TRBV3-1 and TRBJ1-1): DTAVSQTPKYLVTQMGNDKSIKCEQNLGHDTMYWYKQDSKKFLKIMFSYNNKELIINETVPNRFSPKSPDKAHLNLHINSLELGDSAVYFCASSQMGNTEAFFGQGTRLTVV.